This T cell receptor beta chain comes out of a study of cytomegalovirus exposure and HLA in healthy donors. There are 17 residues in the CDR3. V lost 4 bases and J lost 7; bases outside the gene matches: 17. The primer mix had 60 Vbeta and 13 Jbeta primers. Original data processing: Approximately 87 million unique TCR beta chains, 9 million to 11 million shared, were counted in a later analysis. Profiled with immunoSEQ multiplex PCR; TCRdb holds only in-frame clones, not every one. V and J calls and clone size are copied from that table; D and trimming were computed from the DNA. The data contain some 130,000 clones, over 80% of them singletons. On this clone itself: Its antigen is as yet unknown.

Notes on the study in general: The authors judged a highly shared variant cluster likely a sequencing artifact. As was reported, the HLA-A and HLA-B alleles of most subjects were accurately predicted from TCR beta sequences. Later, TCR association rates were found to vary by HLA locus, highest for DRB1 and lowest for HLA-C.

The receptor comes from a boy aged 10-17 years in good health and CMV-seronegative. Sequences were obtained from PBMCs. J is TRBJ2-1 and V is TRBV5-3, with TRBD2 matching over 7 bases. TRBV5-3 is an open reading frame whose function is uncertain. CDR3 DNA: TGTGCCAGAAGCCTCCTAGTTGAACGGGAGGAGAGGAATGAGCAGTTCTTC. It translates to CARSLLVEREERNEQFF.